A selection of T cell receptor beta chains follows, all from one sample in a study of cytomegalovirus exposure and HLA in healthy donors. Some clones are missing from TCRdb's copy, which holds only in-frame ones; the method was immunoSEQ multiplex PCR. This table holds 100,000 to 150,000 clones, approximately 78% found once. The material sequenced was PBMCs. All receptors derive from a woman aged 40 to 49 in good health and CMV-seropositive. The CDR3 runs from the conserved cysteine through the conserved F or W. Fields, in order: J gene, V gene, clone size, D gene, CDR3 protein, CDR3 DNA. The D gene is left open where the match is weak. Part of the rows lack a size; the others show once, few, many or a class for expanded clones.

j_call: TRBJ2-6; v_call: TRBV9; clone_size: .; d_call: TRBD2; cdr3_aa: CASSAGTSGRGGANVLTF; cdr3_nt: TGTGCCAGCAGCGCCGGGACTAGCGGGAGGGGCGGGGCCAACGTCCTGACTTTC
j_call: TRBJ2-4; v_call: TRBV5-1; clone_size: .; d_call: TRBD1; cdr3_aa: CASSLDPGGDAIQYF; cdr3_nt: TGCGCCAGCAGCTTGGATCCAGGGGGCGATGCCATTCAGTACTTC
j_call: TRBJ2-2; v_call: TRBV7-8; clone_size: .; d_call: TRBD1; cdr3_aa: CASSARTGKNTGELFF; cdr3_nt: TGTGCCAGCAGCGCCCGGACAGGGAAGAACACCGGGGAGCTGTTTTTT
j_call: TRBJ2-5; v_call: TRBV19; clone_size: .; d_call: .; cdr3_aa: CASGSHGGETQYF; cdr3_nt: TGTGCCAGTGGCTCCCACGGAGGGGAGACCCAGTACTTC
j_call: TRBJ1-2; v_call: TRBV9; clone_size: .; d_call: .; cdr3_aa: CASSAGYGYTF; cdr3_nt: TGTGCCAGCAGCGCGGGGTATGGCTACACCTTC
j_call: TRBJ1-4; v_call: TRBV7-7; clone_size: .; d_call: .; cdr3_aa: CASSPQGEKLFF; cdr3_nt: TGTGCTAGCAGCCCCCAGGGTGAAAAACTGTTTTTT
j_call: TRBJ2-5; v_call: TRBV27; clone_size: .; d_call: TRBD1; cdr3_aa: CASSLRTGVLETQYF; cdr3_nt: TGTGCCAGCAGTCTAAGGACAGGGGTATTGGAGACCCAGTACTTC
j_call: TRBJ2-7; v_call: TRBV7-6; clone_size: .; d_call: TRBD2; cdr3_aa: CASSSASGIPYEQYF; cdr3_nt: TGTGCCAGCAGTTCGGCTAGCGGGATTCCCTACGAGCAGTACTTC
j_call: TRBJ1-3; v_call: TRBV18; clone_size: .; d_call: .; cdr3_aa: CASSPGENTIYF; cdr3_nt: TGTGCCAGCTCACCGGGCGAAAACACCATATATTTT
j_call: TRBJ2-2; v_call: TRBV7-3; clone_size: .; d_call: .; cdr3_aa: CASSPQGGNTGELFF; cdr3_nt: TGTGCCAGCAGCCCCCAAGGGGGGAACACCGGGGAGCTGTTTTTT
j_call: TRBJ1-1; v_call: TRBV28; clone_size: .; d_call: TRBD1; cdr3_aa: CASRTGWAEAFF; cdr3_nt: TGTGCCAGCAGGACAGGGTGGGCTGAAGCTTTCTTT
j_call: TRBJ1-2; v_call: TRBV29-1; clone_size: .; d_call: TRBD1; cdr3_aa: CSVRDRGQGGYTF; cdr3_nt: TGCAGCGTACGGGACAGGGGGCAGGGGGGCTACACCTTC
j_call: TRBJ1-5; v_call: TRBV28; clone_size: .; d_call: .; cdr3_aa: CASRGPNQPQHF; cdr3_nt: TGTGCCAGCAGGGGCCCCAATCAGCCCCAGCATTTT
j_call: TRBJ2-3; v_call: TRBV21-1; clone_size: .; d_call: .; cdr3_aa: CASSKVVVYTTDTQYF; cdr3_nt: TGTGCCAGCAGCAAAGTGGTGGTCTATACCACAGATACGCAGTATTTT
j_call: TRBJ1-2; v_call: TRBV27; clone_size: few; d_call: .; cdr3_aa: CASSLTANYGYTF; cdr3_nt: TGTGCCAGCAGTTTGACAGCTAACTATGGCTACACCTTC
j_call: TRBJ1-2; v_call: TRBV5-4; clone_size: few; d_call: .; cdr3_aa: CASSSHRDSNPGYGYTF; cdr3_nt: TGTGCCAGCAGCTCCCATCGTGACAGTAATCCTGGCTATGGCTACACCTTC